The 16 T cell receptor beta chains listed next were all sequenced from one sample in a study of blood T cell repertoires in COVID-19. Profiled with immunoSEQ multiplex PCR; TCRdb holds only in-frame clones, not every one. The profile shows over 150,000 clones, 80% to 85% of them singletons. The specimen sequenced was peripheral blood. The receptors were sampled from a woman aged 70-85 years with COVID-19, enrolled during active disease.

The genes are TRBV5-1 and TRBJ2-7, with D perhaps TRBD1 (6 bases). The V end lost 4 bases, the J end lost 2 bases, and 13 bases lay between the germline ends. The CDR3 has 14 amino acids. Germline CDR1 and CDR2: SGHRS and YFSETQ. The chain's CDR3 is CASSTGQFPYEQYF. The CDR3 coding sequence is TGCGCCAGCAGCACAGGACAGTTCCCCTACGAGCAGTACTTC.

This clone was detected only a few times. The J gene is TRBJ2-3, the V gene TRBV5-5, with D perhaps matching TRBD2 (6 bases). V lost 2 bases to trimming and J lost 0 bases, with 16 bases between them. The CDR3 covers 17 residues. Looked up from germline, CDR1 is SGHKS and CDR2 is YYEKEE (reference sequence). For the CDR3, the DNA is TGTGCCAGCAGCTTCCTACCCCCGGCGGGAAGCACAGATACGCAGTATTTT. Residues: CASSFLPPAGSTDTQYF. The variable domain in full, completed from reference TRBV5-5 and TRBJ2-3, reads DAGVTQSPTHLIKTRGQQVTLRCSPISGHKSVSWYQQVLGQGPQFIFQYYEKEERGRGNFPDRFSARQFPNYSSELNVNALLLGDSALYLCASSFLPPAGSTDTQYFGPGTRLTVL.

The chain employs TRBV5-1 and TRBJ2-7; a weak D match, TRBD1 (7 bases). CDR1 and CDR2 from the germline V gene are SGHRS and YFSETQ. The CDR3 consists of 15 residues. The V gene lost 4 bases and the J gene lost 0 bases, with 14 bases spanning the gap. The CDR3 reads CASSTQGGGSYEQYF. The CDR3 region has the DNA TGCGCCAGCAGCACCCAGGGGGGCGGCTCCTACGAGCAGTACTTC.

This clone was seen a handful of times. This CDR3 reads CASSPGVGYTF. The CDR3 DNA reads TGTGCCAGCAGCCCAGGGGTCGGCTACACCTTC. The rearrangement joins TRBV6-5 to TRBJ1-2; D may be TRBD1 (6 bases). Germline lookup yields CDR1 MNHEY and CDR2 SVGAGI. V was cut by 6 bases and J by 8 bases, with 10 bases left in between. The length of the CDR3 is 11 residues.

This chain connects TRBV21-1 to TRBJ2-3; the D call in the table, TRBD1, was not verified against the DNA. TRBV21-1 is a pseudogene locus. CDR3 length equals 15 residues. DNA for the CDR3: TGTGCCAGCAGCAATCACAGGGTGAGCACAGATACGCAGTATTTT. Its translation is CASSNHRVSTDTQYF.

The V call is TRBV4-3, the J call TRBJ2-1; 9 nucleotides agree with TRBD2. The V gene's germline CDR1 is LGHNA and CDR2 YSLEER. V gave up 0 bases and J gave up 9 bases; unmatched junction bases: 12. CDR3 length equals 17 residues. CDR3 DNA: TGCGCCAGCAGCCAAGACCGCTTGGCGGGAGGGTACCCTGAGCAGTTCTTC. It codes for CASSQDRLAGGYPEQFF.

This sequence joins TRBV4-3 and TRBJ2-2, with TRBD1 identical over 7 bases. V lost 8 bases and J lost 0; bases outside the gene matches: 3. This CDR3 spans 14 amino acids. Germline CDR1 is LGHNA and CDR2 is YSLEER. CDR3 protein: CASSGTANTGELFF. The CDR3, as DNA: TGCGCCAGCTCCGGGACAGCGAACACCGGGGAGCTGTTTTTT.

The J gene is TRBJ1-1, the V gene TRBV3-1 (or the pseudogene TRBV3-2); unclear D gene. The V end lost 2 bases, the J end lost 5 bases, and 6 bases lay between the germline ends. Germline CDR1 is LGHDT and CDR2 is YNNKEL (reference sequence). The CDR3 runs 12 residues. CDR3 nucleotide sequence: TGTGCCAGCAGCCAACTCGGGACTGAAGCTTTCTTT. This codes for CASSQLGTEAFF.

The V call is TRBV7-9, the J call TRBJ2-7; D possibly corresponds to TRBD2 (5 bases). V shed 3 bases and J shed 7 bases, with 13 bases lying between them. CDR3 length: 13 amino acids. CDR1 is SEHNR and CDR2 is FQNEAQ in the germline V gene (reference sequence). The CDR3, as DNA: TGTGCCAGCAGCTTCTTCATTTCGGGGGAGCAGTACTTC. Translation gives CASSFFISGEQYF. Full variable domain (missing parts from reference TRBV7-9 and TRBJ2-7): DTGVSQNPRHKITKRGQNVTFRCDPISEHNRLYWYRQTLGQGPEFLTYFQNEAQLEKSRLLSDRFSAERPKGSFSTLEIQRTEQGDSAMYLCASSFFISGEQYFGPGTRLTVT.

V gene TRBV9 combines with J gene TRBJ2-7; 11 positions match TRBD1. CDR1 SGDLS and CDR2 YYNGEE come from the germline V gene. The ends lost 0 bases at V and 1 base at J; junction bases unmatched: 3. This CDR3 region has 16 residues. CDR3 amino acids: CASSVGDRGISYEQYF. The CDR3 DNA reads as TGTGCCAGCAGCGTAGGGGACAGGGGGATTTCCTACGAGCAGTACTTC. The full variable domain, with the rest looked up from reference TRBV9 and TRBJ2-7, is DSGVTQTPKHLITATGQRVTLRCSPRSGDLSVYWYQQSLDQGLQFLIQYYNGEERAKGNILERFSAQQFPDLHSELNLSSLELGDSALYFCASSVGDRGISYEQYFGPGTRLTVT.

This clone was seen once. The chain employs TRBV19 and TRBJ1-2; D is unresolved. Trimming cost V 6 bases and J 4 bases, with 12 bases left between them. CDR1 and CDR2 (germline): LNHDA, SQIVND (reference sequence). CDR3 size: 13 residues. CDR3 bases: TGTGCCAGTAGGCAAACATCCAGCTATGGCTACACCTTC. It translates to CASRQTSSYGYTF.

The V call is TRBV4-2, the J call TRBJ1-3; D is possibly TRBD1 (5 bases). Germline assignment: CDR1 LGHNA and CDR2 YNFKEQ. The CDR3 covers 15 residues. The ends were cut back, 0 bases at V and 3 bases at J, with 9 bases in the middle. CDR3 region: CASSQDGHIGNTIYF. DNA for the CDR3: TGTGCCAGCAGCCAAGATGGACATATTGGAAACACCATATATTTT.

This chain connects TRBV19 to TRBJ2-1; 7 nucleotides agree with TRBD1. The trim removed 5 bases at V and 4 bases at J, leaving 5 bases unmatched. The CDR3 extends over 14 amino acids. Germline V gives CDR1 LNHDA, CDR2 SQIVND (reference sequence). The CDR3 coding sequence is TGTGCCAGTAGTGAAGGACAGGCGTACAATGAGCAGTTCTTC. Amino acid sequence: CASSEGQAYNEQFF.

The chain recombines TRBV27 with TRBJ1-5; TRBD1 is a possible D gene (5 bases). Germline lookup yields CDR1 MNHEY and CDR2 SMNVEV (reference sequence). Trimming cost V 7 bases and J 8 bases, with 15 bases left between them. This CDR3 has 13 amino acids. The CDR3 reads CASMGQGGEPQHF. For the CDR3, the DNA is TGTGCCAGCATGGGGCAGGGAGGGGAGCCCCAGCATTTT.

The chain links TRBV28 to TRBJ1-4; D perhaps matches TRBD1 (5 bases). Per germline, CDR1 MDHEN and CDR2 SYDVKM. The CDR3 is 13 amino acids. V was clipped by 6 bases and J by 5 bases, with 10 bases between them. The CDR3 region has the DNA TGTGCCAGCAGGCGGGACGCGAATGAAAAACTGTTTTTT. This sequence encodes CASRRDANEKLFF.

The CDR3 nucleotides read TGTGCCAGTAGTATAGGGGACAGTCCCTATGGCTACACCTTC. This encodes CASSIGDSPYGYTF. This chain uses TRBV19 with TRBJ1-2, with 7 bases matching TRBD1. Germline CDR1 is LNHDA and CDR2 is SQIVND (reference sequence). The CDR3 is 14 residues long. The V and J ends lost 1 base and 4 bases, in that order; junction bases with no gene match: 3.